These 26 T cell receptor beta chains share one sample of origin, sequenced in a study of T cell responses to AZD1222 COVID-19 vaccine. TCRdb keeps only in-frame clones here, not all; method: immunoSEQ multiplex PCR. This sample has tens of thousands of clones, with around 89% found just once. Sequences were derived from peripheral blood, sampled on day 0 of AZD1222 vaccination. Receptor source: an adult in good health.

The chain recombines TRBV2 with TRBJ1-6, with a possible D match to TRBD1 (6 bases). The CDR3 runs to 16 residues. Germline V gene sequence: CDR1 SNHLY, CDR2 FYNNEI. Trimming removed 6 bases from V and 0 bases from J, with 12 bases in between. This CDR3 reads CASRADRSSYNSPLHF. The DNA of the CDR3 is TGTGCCAGCAGGGCCGACAGGAGCTCCTATAATTCACCCCTCCACTTT.

V and J are TRBV7-3 and TRBJ1-6; TRBD1 agrees at 7 bases. The CDR3 covers 13 residues. The junction had 5 bases not matched to a gene; V was cut back by 6 bases and J by 9 bases. Germline V CDR1 and CDR2: SGHTA, FQGTGA. The CDR3 DNA follows: TGTGCCAGCAGTCCCGCAGGGGGTTCACCCCTCCACTTT. Its protein product is CASSPAGGSPLHF.

In this sample, this clone turned up once. This rearrangement joins TRBV5-4 to TRBJ2-1; 10 bases match TRBD2. Germline V gives CDR1 SGHNT, CDR2 YYREEE (reference sequence). The V segment lost 0 bases and the J segment 5 bases; nucleotides outside the gene matches: 5. This CDR3 spans 16 amino acids. The CDR3 protein is CASSLAGLAGDNEQFF. DNA for the CDR3: TGTGCCAGCAGCTTGGCCGGGCTAGCGGGAGACAATGAGCAGTTCTTC.

The gene calls are TRBV28 and TRBJ2-7; no firm D call. Germline CDR1 and CDR2: MDHEN and SYDVKM. Trimming left V 5 bases short and J 6 bases short, with 11 bases between. The CDR3 extends over 12 amino acids. The CDR3 region has the DNA TGTGCCAGCAGTCCCCCCAGCCGCGAGCAGTACTTC. Translating gives CASSPPSREQYF.

This chain joins TRBV3-1 (or the pseudogene TRBV3-2) and TRBJ1-6; TRBD1 matches 9 bases. CDR1 is LGHDT, CDR2 YNNKEL, per germline (reference sequence). The V segment lost 3 bases and the J segment 10 bases; nucleotides outside the gene matches: 7. The CDR3 runs 15 residues. CDR3 DNA sequence: TGTGCCAGCAGCCAGCGGGACAGGGTGGGCTCACCCCTCCACTTT. It specifies CASSQRDRVGSPLHF.

This chain uses TRBV6-5 with TRBJ1-1, with a tentative D call TRBD1 (5 bases). V lost 2 bases to trimming and J lost 0 bases, with 10 bases between them. This CDR3 is 15 amino acids long. Germline loops: CDR1 MNHEY, CDR2 SVGAGI. The CDR3 bases are TGTGCCAGCAGTTACGGGGGGTCGGTGAACACTGAAGCTTTCTTT. It specifies CASSYGGSVNTEAFF.

This clone is medium-sized in the sample. The chain carries TRBV6-5 and TRBJ2-1; 10 positions match TRBD2. The CDR3 consists of 13 residues. From germline, CDR1 is MNHEY and CDR2 SVGAGI. V was pared by 7 bases and J by 12 bases, with 9 bases of the junction left unmatched. The CDR3: CASKASGSRVQFF. The CDR3 bases are TGTGCCAGCAAGGCTAGCGGGAGTCGCGTGCAGTTCTTC.

The CDR3 nucleotides read TGCGCCAGCAGCCCGGGGACAGATCGAAACACCATATATTTT. Translating it yields CASSPGTDRNTIYF. This chain links TRBV5-1 with TRBJ1-3; the match to TRBD1 covers 7 bases. Germline V gene sequence: CDR1 SGHRS, CDR2 YFSETQ. This CDR3 spans 14 amino acids. V lost 4 bases and J lost 5; bases outside the gene matches: 6. Full variable domain (outside the CDR3, taken from reference TRBV5-1 and TRBJ1-3): KAGVTQTPRYLIKTRGQQVTLSCSPISGHRSVSWYQQTPGQGLQFLFEYFSETQRNKGNFPGRFSGRQFSNSRSEMNVSTLELGDSALYLCASSPGTDRNTIYFGEGSWLTVV.

The V and J genes are TRBV4-2 and TRBJ2-5, with TRBD2 matching 7 bases. Germline trimming cut 1 base from V and 2 bases from J; bases unmatched to any gene: 4. The germline V gene encodes CDR1 LGHNA and CDR2 YNFKEQ. This CDR3 region has 15 residues. The CDR3 spells CASSQVGEGQETQYF. The CDR3 nucleotides are TGTGCCAGCAGCCAAGTTGGGGAGGGACAAGAGACCCAGTACTTC.

J is TRBJ1-3 and V is TRBV29-1, with a weak D call TRBD1 (5 bases). In germline, CDR1 is SQVTM, CDR2 ANQGSEA. Between the trimmed V and J ends, which lost 1 base and 8 bases, there was a span of 12 bases. This CDR3 has 13 amino acids. In nucleotides, the CDR3 is TGCAGCGTTGAAGGAGTGGAAGGGGACACCATATATTTT. This translates into CSVEGVEGDTIYF.

This sequence joins TRBV3-1 (or the pseudogene TRBV3-2) and TRBJ2-1; 13 bases map to TRBD2. Germline CDR1 is LGHDT and CDR2 is YNNKEL (reference sequence). The J segment lost 7 bases and the V segment lost 3 bases, leaving 9 bases of the junction unmatched. The CDR3 sequence is 17 residues long. The chain's CDR3 is CASSHPGLAGRRNEQFF. The CDR3 coding sequence is TGTGCCAGCAGCCACCCGGGACTAGCGGGAAGAAGGAATGAGCAGTTCTTC.

The rearrangement joins TRBV28 to TRBJ1-2; unclear D gene. Germline CDR1 is MDHEN and CDR2 is SYDVKM. V lost 3 bases and J 8 bases, leaving 16 bases between the germline ends. The CDR3 sequence is 14 residues long. The CDR3 is CASSLPSGYLGYTF. The CDR3 coding sequence is TGTGCCAGCAGTTTGCCCTCGGGGTACTTAGGCTACACCTTC.

This chain uses TRBV6-5 with TRBJ1-5, with a possible D match to TRBD1 (6 bases). V dropped 6 bases and J dropped 7 bases, with 19 bases sitting between them. Germline V lookup: CDR1 MNHEY, CDR2 SVGAGI. This CDR3 is built from 15 residues. The CDR3 sequence: CASSPRGAGRQPQHF. CDR3 DNA: TGTGCCAGCAGCCCCCGGGGGGCCGGTAGGCAGCCCCAGCATTTT.

The chain is built from TRBV11-2 and TRBJ1-6; D possibly corresponds to TRBD1 (5 bases). Germline V CDR1 and CDR2: SGHAT, FQNNGV. The CDR3 extends over 15 amino acids. The germline V and J ends were trimmed by 4 bases and 7 bases, with 14 bases remaining between them. The CDR3 bases are TGTGCCAGCAGCTCCCTGGGGCAGGGCAATTCACCCCTCCACTTT. Translation: CASSSLGQGNSPLHF.

V gene TRBV18 combines with J gene TRBJ2-2; tentatively, D is TRBD2 (5 bases). Germline CDR1 KGHSH, CDR2 LQKENI. The CDR3 runs to 15 residues. Trimming took 4 bases from V and 2 from J, leaving 11 bases between them. The CDR3 spells CASSRSGGNTGELFF. In DNA, the CDR3 is TGTGCCAGCTCACGCAGTGGAGGAAACACCGGGGAGCTGTTTTTT.

The gene calls are TRBV27 and TRBJ2-1; D is possibly TRBD2 (5 bases). CDR1 is MNHEY and CDR2 is SMNVEV in the germline V gene (reference sequence). V shed 6 bases and J shed 3 bases, with 12 bases lying between them. This CDR3 contains 14 residues. The CDR3 nucleotides read TGTGCCAGCAGCCGGCCCACTAGCTACAATGAGCAGTTCTTC. As protein: CASSRPTSYNEQFF.

This clone was picked up one time. J is TRBJ1-6 and V is TRBV30; no firm D call. Germline CDR1 is GTSNPN and CDR2 is SVGIG (reference sequence). CDR3 length equals 15 residues. V lost 0 bases and J 7 bases, leaving 13 bases between the germline ends. CDR3 coding DNA: TGTGCCTGGAGTGTACAAAGGGTTGGGAATTCACCCCTCCACTTT. Protein sequence: CAWSVQRVGNSPLHF.

V is TRBV19 and J is TRBJ1-1; 7 nucleotides agree with TRBD1. With 2 bases clipped from V and 3 bases from J, the junction kept 0 bases outside the gene matches. This CDR3 region has 13 residues. The germline CDR1 and CDR2 sequences are LNHDA and SQIVND (reference sequence). CDR3 in DNA: TGTGCCAGTAGTATACAGGGGGACACTGAAGCTTTCTTT. Its translation: CASSIQGDTEAFF. The full variable domain, completed using reference TRBV19 and TRBJ1-1, is DGGITQSPKYLFRKEGQNVTLSCEQNLNHDAMYWYRQDPGQGLRLIYYSQIVNDFQKGDIAEGYSVSREKKESFPLTVTSAQKNPTAFYLCASSIQGDTEAFFGQGTRLTVV.

V and J are TRBV7-2 and TRBJ1-2; D possibly corresponds to TRBD1 (5 bases). Trimming cost V 5 bases and J 4 bases, with 17 bases left between them. Germline V gives CDR1 SGHTA, CDR2 FQGNSA. The CDR3 is 15 amino acids. CDR3 protein: CASSPRGGTVYGYTF. The CDR3 coding sequence is TGTGCCAGCAGCCCCCGGGGGGGTACCGTCTATGGCTACACCTTC.

This chain connects TRBV10-3 to TRBJ1-2; D gene uncertain. Trimming pared 7 bases from V and 4 bases from J, leaving 16 bases between. Germline V CDR1 and CDR2: ENHRY, SYGVKD. CDR3 length: 14 residues. CDR3 sequence reads: CAITEMASAYGYTF. CDR3 nucleotide sequence: TGTGCCATCACCGAAATGGCCTCCGCCTATGGCTACACCTTC.

The chain has TRBV6-6 and TRBJ2-1, with TRBD2 matching over 14 bases. This CDR3 has 18 amino acids. Germline V CDR1 and CDR2: MNHNY, SVGAGI (reference sequence). J gave up 7 bases and V 5 bases, and 13 bases lay outside the gene matches. The DNA for the CDR3 is TGTGCCAGCAGTCGACTAGCGGGAGGGCCCTCGGGATTGAATGAGCAGTTCTTC. Translating it yields CASSRLAGGPSGLNEQFF.

The chain carries TRBV19 and TRBJ2-3; maybe TRBD1 (5 bases). This CDR3 spans 13 amino acids. V was shortened by 3 bases and J by 4 bases, with 8 bases between the two germline ends. CDR1 and CDR2 (germline): LNHDA, SQIVND (reference sequence). CDR3 DNA sequence: TGTGCCAGTAGTATGGGGCTCGCAGATACGCAGTATTTT. It codes for CASSMGLADTQYF.

The rearrangement links TRBV10-3 to TRBJ1-6; 8 nucleotides align to TRBD1. V gave up 10 bases and J gave up 7 bases; unmatched junction bases: 3. In germline, CDR1 is ENHRY, CDR2 SYGVKD. This CDR3 region has 12 residues. CDR3 sequence (DNA): TGTGCCACCCGGGACAGGAATTCACCCCTCCACTTT. Protein: CATRDRNSPLHF.

The chain links TRBV28 to TRBJ2-7; no firm D call. CDR3 length: 10 amino acids. Germline lookup yields CDR1 MDHEN and CDR2 SYDVKM. Trimming stripped 4 bases from V and 9 bases from J, with 7 bases between. The CDR3 coding sequence is TGTGCCAGCAGTTCAGTCGGGCAGTACTTC. Its protein is CASSSVGQYF.

The chain couples TRBV24-1 to TRBJ2-1; no clear D gene. CDR1 and CDR2 (germline): KGHDR, SFDVKD. The CDR3 length is 13 residues. The V end lost 3 bases, the J end lost 8 bases, and 10 bases lay between the germline ends. CDR3 nucleotides: TGTGCCACCAGTGATGGGGTAAATGATGAGCAGTTCTTC. Translated: CATSDGVNDEQFF.

This sequence joins TRBV7-6 and TRBJ1-5; tentative D call: TRBD1 (6 bases). The germline V gene has CDR1 SGHVS and CDR2 FNYEAQ. CDR3 size: 14 residues. V lost 0 bases and J lost 6, with 9 bases in between. The CDR3 DNA sequence: TGTGCCAGCAGCTTAGCGTTGGGGGCTCAGCCCCAGCATTTT. Translation: CASSLALGAQPQHF.